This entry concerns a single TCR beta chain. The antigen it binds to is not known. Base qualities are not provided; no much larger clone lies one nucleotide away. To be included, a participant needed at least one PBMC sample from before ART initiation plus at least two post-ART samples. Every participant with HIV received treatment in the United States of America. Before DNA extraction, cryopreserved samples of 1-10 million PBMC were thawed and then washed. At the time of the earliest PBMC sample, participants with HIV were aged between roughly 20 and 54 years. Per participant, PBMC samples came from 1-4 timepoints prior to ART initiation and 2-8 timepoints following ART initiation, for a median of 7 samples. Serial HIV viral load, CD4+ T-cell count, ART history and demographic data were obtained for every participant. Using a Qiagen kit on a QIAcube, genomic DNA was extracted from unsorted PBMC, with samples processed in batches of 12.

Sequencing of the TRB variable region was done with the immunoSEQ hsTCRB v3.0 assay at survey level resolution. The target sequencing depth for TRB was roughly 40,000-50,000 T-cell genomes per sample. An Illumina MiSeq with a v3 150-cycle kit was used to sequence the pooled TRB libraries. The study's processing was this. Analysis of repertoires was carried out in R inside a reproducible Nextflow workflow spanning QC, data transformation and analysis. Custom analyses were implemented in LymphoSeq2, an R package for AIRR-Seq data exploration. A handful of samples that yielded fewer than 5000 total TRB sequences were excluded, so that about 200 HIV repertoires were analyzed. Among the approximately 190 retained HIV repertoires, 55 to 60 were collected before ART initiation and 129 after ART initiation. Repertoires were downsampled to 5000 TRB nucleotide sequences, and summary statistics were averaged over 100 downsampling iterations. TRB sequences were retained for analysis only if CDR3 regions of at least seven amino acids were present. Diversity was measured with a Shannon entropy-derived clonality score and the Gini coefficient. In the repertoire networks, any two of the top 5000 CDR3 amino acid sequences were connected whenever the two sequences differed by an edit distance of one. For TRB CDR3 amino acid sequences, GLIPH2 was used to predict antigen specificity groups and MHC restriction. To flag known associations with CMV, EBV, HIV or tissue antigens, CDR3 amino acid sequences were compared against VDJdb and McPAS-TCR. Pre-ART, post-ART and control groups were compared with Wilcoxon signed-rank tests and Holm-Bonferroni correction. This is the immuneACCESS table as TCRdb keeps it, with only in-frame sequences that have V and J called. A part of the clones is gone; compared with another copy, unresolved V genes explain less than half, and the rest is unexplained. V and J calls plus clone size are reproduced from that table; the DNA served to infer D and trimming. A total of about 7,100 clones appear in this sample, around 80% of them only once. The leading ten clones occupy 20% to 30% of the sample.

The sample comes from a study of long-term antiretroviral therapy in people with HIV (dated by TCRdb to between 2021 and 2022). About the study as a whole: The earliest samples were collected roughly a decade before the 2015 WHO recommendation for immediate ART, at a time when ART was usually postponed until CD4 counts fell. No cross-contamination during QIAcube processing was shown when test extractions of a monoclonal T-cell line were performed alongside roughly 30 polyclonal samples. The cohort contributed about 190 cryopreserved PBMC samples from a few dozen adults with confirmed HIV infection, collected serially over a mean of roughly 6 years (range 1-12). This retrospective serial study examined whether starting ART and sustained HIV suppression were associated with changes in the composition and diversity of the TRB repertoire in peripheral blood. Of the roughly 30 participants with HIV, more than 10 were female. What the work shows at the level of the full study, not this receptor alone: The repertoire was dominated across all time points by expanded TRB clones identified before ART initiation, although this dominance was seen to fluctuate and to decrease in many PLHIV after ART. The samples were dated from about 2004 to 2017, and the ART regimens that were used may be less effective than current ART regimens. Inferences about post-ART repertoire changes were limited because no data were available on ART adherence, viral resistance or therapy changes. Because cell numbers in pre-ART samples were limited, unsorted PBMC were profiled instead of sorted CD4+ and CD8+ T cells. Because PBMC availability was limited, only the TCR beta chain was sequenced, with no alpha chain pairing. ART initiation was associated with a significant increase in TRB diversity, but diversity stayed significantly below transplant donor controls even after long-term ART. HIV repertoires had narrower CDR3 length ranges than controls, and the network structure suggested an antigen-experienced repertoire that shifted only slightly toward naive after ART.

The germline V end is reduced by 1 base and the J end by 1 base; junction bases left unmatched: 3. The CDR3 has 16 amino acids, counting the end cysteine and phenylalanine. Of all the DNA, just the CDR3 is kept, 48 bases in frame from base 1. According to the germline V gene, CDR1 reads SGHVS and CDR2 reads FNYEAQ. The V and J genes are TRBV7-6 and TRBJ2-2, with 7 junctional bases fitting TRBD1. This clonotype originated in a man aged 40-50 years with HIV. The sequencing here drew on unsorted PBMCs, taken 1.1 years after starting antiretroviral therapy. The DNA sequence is TGTGCCAGCAGCTTAGTCTCAGGGGGGAACACCGGGGAGCTGTTTTTT. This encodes CASSLVSGGNTGELFF.